The 20 T cell receptor beta chains presented below share a single source sample, sequenced in a study of T-cell memory formation after mild COVID-19. TCRdb ran MiXCR on the 5' RACE reads and lists one entry per CDR3 protein. The table records 150,000 to 200,000 distinct CDR3 sequences, about 28% of them present only once. The sequenced sample was PBMCs or a T cell subset sorted from them (not recorded which). The receptors stem from an adult woman who had mild COVID-19 (a few samples of this study predate the infection). Cell type and time point are not known.

J is TRBJ1-1 and V is TRBV5-1, with D possibly matching TRBD1 (6 bases). V was cut by 7 bases and J by 6 bases, with 19 bases left in between. Per the germline V gene, CDR1 is SGHRS and CDR2 is YFSETQ. The CDR3 loop spans 14 amino acids. CDR3 bases: TGCGCCAGCCGCGATCAGGGGAGTAGAGCTGAAGCTTTCTTT. Protein sequence: CASRDQGSRAEAFF.

The rearrangement links TRBV24-1 to TRBJ2-3; D unclear. The CDR3 loop spans 14 amino acids. Germline V gene lookup returns CDR1 KGHDR and CDR2 SFDVKD. Trimming took off 3 bases at V and 2 bases at J, with 8 bases between the two ends. The CDR3 sequence is CATSDPRPTDTQYF. CDR3 DNA sequence: TGTGCCACCAGTGATCCGAGGCCCACAGATACGCAGTATTTT.

The CDR3, as DNA: TGCAGTGCTAGAACGGGCACAGATACGCAGTATTTT. Protein sequence: CSARTGTDTQYF. The V gene is TRBV20-1, the J gene TRBJ2-3, with D uncertain. CDR1 and CDR2 (germline): DFQATT, SNEGSKA (reference sequence). The CDR3 runs 12 residues. The V and J ends lost 2 bases and 1 base respectively, with 4 bases between them.

V gene TRBV7-6 combines with J gene TRBJ2-7; TRBD1 or TRBD2 may be the D gene (5 bases each). Germline CDR1 reads SGHVS; CDR2 reads FNYEAQ. The V gene lost 5 bases and the J gene lost 3 bases, with 17 bases spanning the gap. The CDR3 loop spans 15 amino acids. Here the CDR3 DNA reads TGTGCCAGCAGCCAGGACATAGCCGGGGACTACGAGCAGTACTTC. It codes for CASSQDIAGDYEQYF.

This clonotype was detected only a few times. The chain joins TRBV27 to TRBJ1-6, with 7 bases matching TRBD1. CDR3 length equals 14 residues. CDR1 and CDR2 (germline): MNHEY, SMNVEV (reference sequence). The V gene end was trimmed by 9 bases and the J gene end by 8 bases; junction bases not matched to a gene: 10. CDR3 nucleotides: TGTGCCAGTAAAAAACGGGACAGTCATTCACCCCTCCACTTT. It yields the protein CASKKRDSHSPLHF.

This clonotype was observed a few times. This chain links TRBV29-1 with TRBJ2-1; 11 positions match TRBD2. Germline trimming cut 6 bases from V and 3 bases from J; bases unmatched to any gene: 4. This CDR3 spans 14 amino acids. Germline CDR1 reads SQVTM; CDR2 reads ANQGSEA. This chain's CDR3 is CSVPGLAGYNEQFF. CDR3 sequence (DNA): TGCAGCGTCCCCGGACTAGCGGGCTACAATGAGCAGTTCTTC.

This clonotype was observed a few times. The V gene is TRBV7-9, the J gene TRBJ2-7; 9 bases match TRBD1. Germline-derived CDR1 and CDR2 are SEHNR and FQNEAQ (reference sequence). The J segment lost 6 bases and the V segment lost 4 bases, leaving 19 bases of the junction unmatched. The CDR3 is made up of 18 amino acids. The DNA of the CDR3 is TGTGCCAGCAGCTCCCCGGGACAGGGAGGAGGAAGGCGGGCCGAGCAGTACTTC. Translation gives CASSSPGQGGGRRAEQYF.

This clonotype has a handful of counts. This rearrangement joins TRBV9 to TRBJ1-2; unclear D gene. Germline V CDR1 and CDR2: SGDLS, YYNGEE. V gave up 0 bases and J gave up 5 bases, with 11 bases separating them. The CDR3 runs to 14 residues. As DNA, the CDR3 is TGTGCCAGCAGCGTAGCATCCGGGCCATATGGCTACACCTTC. Encoded protein: CASSVASGPYGYTF.

On this clonotype itself: The germline gene is not matched at one end of the junction; a read error may be the cause. This chain connects TRBV20-1 to TRBJ2-1; TRBD2 is a possible D gene (6 bases). There are 14 residues in the CDR3. Germline V gene data show CDR1 as DFQATT and CDR2 as SNEGSKA (reference sequence). CDR3 region: CSASAPAGYNDQFF. In DNA, the CDR3 is TGCAGTGCTAGTGCCCCGGCGGGGTACAATGATCAGTTCTTC.

This sequence joins TRBV19 and TRBJ1-5; D perhaps matches TRBD1 (5 bases). Germline V gene lookup returns CDR1 LNHDA and CDR2 SQIVND (reference sequence). The CDR3 sequence is 14 residues long. V gave up 4 bases and J gave up 9 bases, with 16 bases separating them. The chain's CDR3 is CASSTKGFWRPQHF. DNA of the CDR3: TGTGCCAGTAGTACCAAGGGGTTTTGGCGGCCCCAGCATTTT.

This chain links TRBV7-9 with TRBJ1-1; D uncertain. The CDR3 is 15 amino acids. Trimming left V 5 bases short and J 4 bases short, with 17 bases between. In germline, CDR1 is SEHNR, CDR2 FQNEAQ (reference sequence). CDR3 coding DNA: TGTGCCAGCAGCCAAAGCACGGGGTATGGCACTGAAGCTTTCTTT. Protein product: CASSQSTGYGTEAFF. Together with reference TRBV7-9 and TRBJ1-1, the CDR3 gives the full variable domain: DTGVSQNPRHKITKRGQNVTFRCDPISEHNRLYWYRQTLGQGPEFLTYFQNEAQLEKSRLLSDRFSAERPKGSFSTLEIQRTEQGDSAMYLCASSQSTGYGTEAFFGQGTRLTVV.

This clonotype turned up a few times. The chain couples TRBV4-1 to TRBJ2-5, with 9 bases that match TRBD2. J gave up 6 bases and V 3 bases, and 20 bases lay outside the gene matches. Germline V gene data show CDR1 as MGHRA and CDR2 as YSYEKL. The CDR3 sequence is 19 residues long. For the CDR3, the DNA is TGCGCCAGCAGCCACGGAGTAGCGGGGGTCTCCTTGAGTCTCCAGACCCAGTACTTC. It is translated as CASSHGVAGVSLSLQTQYF.

This chain connects TRBV28 to TRBJ1-2, with TRBD1 matching over 7 bases. Germline V gene lookup returns CDR1 MDHEN and CDR2 SYDVKM. The length of the CDR3 is 12 residues. V gave up 7 bases and J gave up 4 bases; unmatched junction bases: 3. The CDR3 bases are TGTGCCAGCAATACAGGGGTCTATGGCTACACCTTC. This codes for CASNTGVYGYTF.

The chain has TRBV3-1 and TRBJ1-1; maybe TRBD1 (5 bases). CDR1 and CDR2 (germline): LGHDT, YNNKEL (reference sequence). The ends were cut back, 0 bases at V and 1 base at J, with 9 bases in the middle. The CDR3 has 15 amino acids. CDR3 sequence reads: CASSQDPGGNTEAFF. CDR3 DNA: TGTGCCAGCAGCCAAGATCCGGGGGGGAACACTGAAGCTTTCTTT.

The J gene is TRBJ2-7, the V gene TRBV5-6; 7 bases are a match to TRBD1. CDR1 and CDR2 from the germline V gene are SGHDT and YYEEEE. Losses at the gene ends were 1 base for V and 2 bases for J; bases not matched to a gene: 15. This CDR3 contains 18 residues. The CDR3 sequence is CASSLKWSGQLITYEQYF. The DNA of the CDR3 is TGTGCCAGCAGCTTGAAATGGTCGGGACAGCTGATTACCTACGAGCAGTACTTC.

This clonotype was counted only a few times. The rearrangement links TRBV7-6 to TRBJ2-3, with unresolved D. V lost 0 bases, J lost 2 bases, and 9 bases lay in between. The germline gives CDR1 SGHVS, CDR2 FNYEAQ. This CDR3 has 15 residues. This chain's CDR3 is CASSLAEAPTDTQYF. Written as DNA, the CDR3 is TGTGCCAGCAGCTTAGCAGAGGCCCCCACAGATACGCAGTATTTT. Combining the CDR3 with reference TRBV7-6 and TRBJ2-3 gives the whole variable domain GAGVSQSPRYKVTKRGQDVALRCDPISGHVSLYWYRQALGQGPEFLTYFNYEAQQDKSGLPNDRFSAERPEGSISTLTIQRTEQRDSAMYRCASSLAEAPTDTQYFGPGTRLTVL.

This clonotype was observed a few times. The CDR3 spells CASSESLAPSDTQYF. CDR3 nucleotide sequence: TGTGCCAGCAGTGAGTCACTAGCGCCTTCAGATACGCAGTATTTT. This chain connects TRBV6-1 to TRBJ2-3; 7 bases line up with TRBD2. V trimming: 3 bases; J trimming: 4 bases; junction bases outside the gene matches: 7. The germline gives CDR1 MNHNS, CDR2 SASEGT. The CDR3 extends over 15 amino acids.

The chain has TRBV20-1 and TRBJ2-2; no clear D. V shed 6 bases and J shed 3 bases, with 11 bases lying between them. Germline lookup yields CDR1 DFQATT and CDR2 SNEGSKA (reference sequence). CDR3 length equals 13 residues. The CDR3 region is CSASRVDTGELFF. CDR3 nucleotide sequence: TGCAGTGCGTCACGGGTAGACACCGGGGAGCTGTTTTTT.

This clonotype came up a few times. The chain has TRBV3-1 and TRBJ2-2; unclear D gene. Germline V gene lookup returns CDR1 LGHDT and CDR2 YNNKEL (reference sequence). Trimming left V 0 bases short and J 1 base short, with 6 bases between. This CDR3 has 15 amino acids. The CDR3 DNA follows: TGTGCCAGCAGCCAAGATCTATGGAACACCGGGGAGCTGTTTTTT. Translated, it gives CASSQDLWNTGELFF.

This clonotype was counted between two and nine times. The chain carries TRBV12-3 or TRBV12-4 and TRBJ2-4; TRBD2 is a possible D gene (6 bases). This CDR3 comprises 13 residues. Trimming took 5 bases from V and 5 from J, leaving 10 bases between them. The CDR3 region is CASSGSGENIQYF. The CDR3 coding sequence is TGTGCCAGCAGTGGATCGGGGGAAAACATTCAGTACTTC.